This is a list of T cell receptor beta chains from one sample in a study of blood T cell repertoires in COVID-19. The table came from immunoSEQ multiplex PCR; TCRdb's copy has only in-frame clones and leaves some out. Counted here are about 70,000 clones, 70% to 80% occurring once; the ten biggest clones make up about 21%. The sample consisted of peripheral blood. The receptors come from a man between 70 and 80 years old with acute or convalescent COVID-19. The CDR3 runs from the conserved cysteine through the conserved F or W. Each record gives: D gene, V gene, CDR3 length, clone size, J gene, CDR3 DNA, CDR3 protein. A D gene is named only where the DNA matches it firmly. Rows give clone size only sometimes, using once, few, many, or a class for an expanded clone.

>NA|TRBV6-5|14|NA|TRBJ2-7
TGTGCCAGCAGACTTCGGGGTCCCGCCTACGAGCAGTACTTC
CASRLRGPAYEQYF
>TRBD2|TRBV6-1|16|NA|TRBJ2-5
TGTGCCAGCAGTGAAGGTAGCCCTAGCGGGAGGGGGACCCAGTACTTC
CASSEGSPSGRGTQYF
>TRBD1|TRBV5-8|18|NA|TRBJ1-2
TGTGCCAGCAGCCCGACAAGACACAGGGGCTTTGCTAACTATGGCTACACCTTC
CASSPTRHRGFANYGYTF
>TRBD2|TRBV7-2|15|NA|TRBJ2-5
TGTGCCAGCAGCTTGACTAGCGGGGCCCAGGGGGCCCAGTACTTC
CASSLTSGAQGAQYF
>NA|TRBV10-3|13|few|TRBJ2-2
TGTGCCTCTTTGCGTACGAACACCGGGGAGCTGTTTTTT
CASLRTNTGELFF
>NA|TRBV2|12|NA|TRBJ2-4
TGTGCCAGCAGGTGGGAGGCAAACATTCAGTACTTC
CASRWEANIQYF
>TRBD2|TRBV10-2|14|NA|TRBJ2-1
TGCGCCAGCAGGCAACTAGCGGGAGTCGGTGAGCAGTTCTTC
CASRQLAGVGEQFF
>NA|TRBV11-1|14|NA|TRBJ2-7
TGTGCCAGCAGCTTAGAGCGTGGTTACTACGAGCAGTACTTC
CASSLERGYYEQYF
>TRBD2|TRBV5-1|16|NA|TRBJ2-1
TGCGCCAGCAGCCAGGAATTAGCGGGGCCACTAAATGAGCAGTTCTTC
CASSQELAGPLNEQFF
>NA|TRBV24-1|13|NA|TRBJ2-2
TGTGCCACCAATGGGCAGGTCACCGGGGAGCTGTTTTTT
CATNGQVTGELFF
>TRBD2|TRBV6-5|14|once|TRBJ2-2
TGTGCCAGCAGGCCGGGACTAGCTACCGGGGAGCTGTTTTTT
CASRPGLATGELFF
>TRBD2|TRBV6-5|13|NA|TRBJ2-1
TGTGCCAGTTCCCTTCTAGCGGACAATGAGCAGTTCTTC
CASSLLADNEQFF
>TRBD2|TRBV7-9|15|medium-sized|TRBJ2-2
TGTGCCAGCAGCTTAGGACTAGCGGGGACCGGGGAGCTGTTTTTT
CASSLGLAGTGELFF
>TRBD1|TRBV28|16|NA|TRBJ2-7
TGTGCCAGCAGTCCCCACAGGGGTGCGTGGGGTGGGGAGCAGTACTTC
CASSPHRGAWGGEQYF
>NA|TRBV2|16|NA|TRBJ2-1
TGTGCCAGCAGTGAATCCCTCCAGGGCCCTCGCAATGAGCAGTTCTTC
CASSESLQGPRNEQFF
>NA|TRBV6-4|17|NA|TRBJ1-5
TGTGCCAGCACAGGTCCGACCGGCAGGGTGGGCAATCAGCCCCAGCATTTT
CASTGPTGRVGNQPQHF
>TRBD2|TRBV5-1|14|NA|TRBJ2-3
TGCGCCAGCAGCGTGACTGGGACTAGTCAATGGCAGTATTTT
CASSVTGTSQWQYF
>NA|TRBV5-1|15|NA|TRBJ2-7
TGCGCCAGCAGCTTGGCCTTAGGCGGTGTTTACGAGCAGTACTTC
CASSLALGGVYEQYF
>TRBD2|TRBV2|15|NA|TRBJ2-7
TGTGCCAGCAGTGAATGGTCGGGAGGGCCGTACGAGCAGTACTTC
CASSEWSGGPYEQYF
>NA|TRBV6-1|16|NA|TRBJ2-3
TGTGCCAGCAGTGAAGCGGCGGGGAGTGGTGGGGATACGCAGTATTTT
CASSEAAGSGGDTQYF
>NA|TRBV9|14|NA|TRBJ2-5
TGTGCCAGCAGCGAACAGGGTATCGCGAAGACCCAGTACTTC
CASSEQGIAKTQYF
>NA|TRBV5-1|17|NA|TRBJ1-6
TGCGCCAGCAGCTTGGAAGGAGGGCCGGGACGAAATTCACCCCTCCACTTT
CASSLEGGPGRNSPLHF
>TRBD1|TRBV19|16|NA|TRBJ2-7
TGTGCCAGTAGCCTTTCCGGGACAGGGGAGTTCTACGAGCAGTACTTC
CASSLSGTGEFYEQYF
>TRBD2|TRBV28|15|NA|TRBJ2-5
TGTGCCAGCAGAGCCTGGGCGGGAGGAGGGCAGACCCAGTACTTC
CASRAWAGGGQTQYF
>NA|TRBV5-5|15|NA|TRBJ2-3
TGTGCCAGCAGCTTGGGGTTCCAGGTCCCAGATACGCAGTATTTT
CASSLGFQVPDTQYF
>NA|TRBV3-1/TRBV3-2|14|few|TRBJ2-5
TGTGCCAGCAGCCAAGACGGAAGGGGTAAGACCCAGTACTTC
CASSQDGRGKTQYF
>TRBD1|TRBV9|16|NA|TRBJ1-3
TGTGCCAGCAGCGCTCGGACAGGGGGCTTTGGAAACACCATATATTTT
CASSARTGGFGNTIYF
>TRBD2|TRBV5-1|18|NA|TRBJ2-1
TGCGCCAGCAGCTTGGCGGGGCAGGGACTAGCGGGGTACAATGAGCAGTTCTTC
CASSLAGQGLAGYNEQFF
>NA|TRBV4-1|15|NA|TRBJ2-7
TGCGCCAGCAGCCAAATATCGGACCCGGGATACGAGCAGTACTTC
CASSQISDPGYEQYF
>TRBD1|TRBV29-1|13|NA|TRBJ1-2
TGCAGCGTAGAGGACAGGGGGAGAGATGGCTACACCTTC
CSVEDRGRDGYTF
>TRBD2|TRBV2|15|NA|TRBJ2-7
TGTGCCAGCAGTGAAGCTCCTAGCGGGGGGTACGAGCAGTACTTC
CASSEAPSGGYEQYF
>NA|TRBV9|18|NA|TRBJ1-6
TGTGCCAGCAGCGCAGGACATCCTGGGCCTCCCTATAATTCACCCCTCCACTTT
CASSAGHPGPPYNSPLHF
>NA|TRBV28|15|NA|TRBJ1-6
TGTGCCAGCAGAACCCAGGGGTTCCCTAATTCACCCCTCCACTTT
CASRTQGFPNSPLHF
>TRBD1|TRBV28|18|NA|TRBJ2-1
TGTGCCAGCAGTTTACCCGGCAGCGTGGGACAGGGACTCAATGAGCAGTTCTTC
CASSLPGSVGQGLNEQFF
>TRBD2|TRBV7-2|15|NA|TRBJ2-2
TGTGCCAGCAGCCCCGCTAGCGGATGGTCCGGGGAGCTGTTTTTT
CASSPASGWSGELFF
>NA|TRBV1|16|NA|TRBJ2-5
TGCACCAGCAGCCAGTCGGGACAGGGCAACCAAGAGACCCAGTACTTC
CTSSQSGQGNQETQYF
>NA|TRBV3-1/TRBV3-2|15|NA|TRBJ2-1
TGTGCCAGCAGCCCACCGGTAGGCGCGGACAATGAGCAGTTCTTC
CASSPPVGADNEQFF
>NA|TRBV28|16|NA|TRBJ2-1
TGTGCCAGCAGTTTAGTTACGGCGGGGTCCTACAATGAGCAGTTCTTC
CASSLVTAGSYNEQFF
>NA|TRBV5-1|15|few|TRBJ1-4
TGCGCCAGCAGCTTGGACCCAGCAACTAATGAAAAACTGTTTTTT
CASSLDPATNEKLFF
>TRBD2|TRBV2|12|NA|TRBJ2-1
TGTGCCAGTTTCTTGGGGGGGAATGAGCAGTTCTTC
CASFLGGNEQFF
>NA|TRBV9|14|NA|TRBJ2-1
TGTGCCAGCAGCGTGGCCGACTCCTACAATGAGCAGTTCTTC
CASSVADSYNEQFF
>TRBD2|TRBV7-8|18|NA|TRBJ2-2
TGTGCCAGCAGCCCCCGGAGGGGACTAGCGGGAGGCAGCGGGGAGCTGTTTTTT
CASSPRRGLAGGSGELFF
>TRBD2|TRBV3-1/TRBV3-2|18|many|TRBJ2-1
TGTGCCAGCAGCCAAGATTCCAGGGGACTAGCGGGATACAATGAGCAGTTCTTC
CASSQDSRGLAGYNEQFF
>NA|TRBV4-1|16|NA|TRBJ1-1
TGCGCCAGCAGCCGTCTTCAGCGGGGGTTACCCACTGAAGCTTTCTTT
CASSRLQRGLPTEAFF
>NA|TRBV6-5|13|NA|TRBJ1-4
TGTGCCAGCTCGTGGGGGGGTGAAGAAAAACTGTTTTTT
CASSWGGEEKLFF
>TRBD1|TRBV6-6|14|NA|TRBJ1-1
TGTGCCAGCAGCCGGGGACAGCTGAACACTGAAGCTTTCTTT
CASSRGQLNTEAFF
>TRBD2|TRBV18|16|NA|TRBJ2-1
TGTGCCAGCTCACCTTCCGGGACTAGCGGGATTAATGAGCAGTTCTTC
CASSPSGTSGINEQFF
>NA|TRBV5-6|16|NA|TRBJ2-6
TGTGCCAGCAGCTTGGGTTGGCCCTCTGGGGCCAACGTCCTGACTTTC
CASSLGWPSGANVLTF
>NA|TRBV29-1|13|few|TRBJ1-5
TGCAGCGTCGCCACAGGGTCCAATCAGCCCCAGCATTTT
CSVATGSNQPQHF
>NA|TRBV25-1|17|NA|TRBJ1-1
TGTGCCAGCAGTCCTCCGGGGGGGCTCGGGCGGAACACTGAAGCTTTCTTT
CASSPPGGLGRNTEAFF
>NA|TRBV7-3|14|NA|TRBJ2-1
TGTGCCAGCAGCTCCCCGGGACTCGACAATGAGCAGTTCTTC
CASSSPGLDNEQFF
>TRBD1|TRBV27|11|NA|TRBJ1-1
TGTGCCAGCAGTTTGGGACAGATCGTTTTCTTT
CASSLGQIVFF
>NA|TRBV7-3|13|NA|TRBJ1-1
TGTGCCAGCAGCCCTCAGGGATACACTGAAGCTTTCTTT
CASSPQGYTEAFF
>NA|TRBV9|13|few|TRBJ1-5
TGTGCCAGCAGCCGGGATAGCAATCAGCCCCAGCATTTT
CASSRDSNQPQHF
>TRBD1|TRBV19|16|NA|TRBJ2-3
TGTGCCAGTAGTATAGGGCGAGGGGGCTGGACAGATACGCAGTATTTT
CASSIGRGGWTDTQYF